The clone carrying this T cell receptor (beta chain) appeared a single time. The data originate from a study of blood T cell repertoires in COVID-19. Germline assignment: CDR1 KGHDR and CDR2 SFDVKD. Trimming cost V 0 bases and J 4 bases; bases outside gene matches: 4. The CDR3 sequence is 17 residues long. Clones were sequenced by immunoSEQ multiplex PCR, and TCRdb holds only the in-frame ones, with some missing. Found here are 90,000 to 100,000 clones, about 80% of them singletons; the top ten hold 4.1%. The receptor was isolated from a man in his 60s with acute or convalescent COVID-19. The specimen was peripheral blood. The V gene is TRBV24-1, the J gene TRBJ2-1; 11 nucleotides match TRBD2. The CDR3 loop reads CATSDLPIAGGYNEQFF. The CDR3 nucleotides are TGTGCCACCAGTGATTTGCCGATAGCGGGGGGGTACAATGAGCAGTTCTTC.